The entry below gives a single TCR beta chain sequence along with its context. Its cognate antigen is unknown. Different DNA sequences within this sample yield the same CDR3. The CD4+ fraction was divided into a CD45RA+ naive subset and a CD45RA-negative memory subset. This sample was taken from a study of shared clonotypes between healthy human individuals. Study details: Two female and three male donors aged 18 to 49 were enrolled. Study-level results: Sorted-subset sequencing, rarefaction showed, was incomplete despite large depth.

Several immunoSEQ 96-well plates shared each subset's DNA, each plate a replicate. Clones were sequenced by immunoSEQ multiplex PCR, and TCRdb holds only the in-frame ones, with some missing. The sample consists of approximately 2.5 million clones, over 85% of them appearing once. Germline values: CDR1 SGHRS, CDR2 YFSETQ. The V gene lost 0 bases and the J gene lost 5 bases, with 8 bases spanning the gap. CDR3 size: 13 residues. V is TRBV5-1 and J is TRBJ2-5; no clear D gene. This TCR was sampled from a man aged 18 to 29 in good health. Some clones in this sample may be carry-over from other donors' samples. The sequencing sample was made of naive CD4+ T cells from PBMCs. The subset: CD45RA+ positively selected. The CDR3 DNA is TGCGCCAGCAGCTTGGTTTTGGGTGAGACCCAGTACTTC. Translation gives CASSLVLGETQYF.